This paragraph reports one T cell receptor (beta chain). The source of the sample is a study of blood T cell repertoires in COVID-19. About the study: Acute and convalescent COVID-19 specimens originated in the United States, Italy and Spain.

The germline V gene has CDR1 SEHNR and CDR2 FQNEAQ (reference sequence). This CDR3 is 14 amino acids long. Trimming took off 1 base at V and 5 bases at J, with 10 bases between the two ends. In the authors' workflow: Estimates of nucleated cell counts were drawn from the amplification of reference gene primers. Generated by immunoSEQ multiplex PCR, the TCRdb table keeps only in-frame clones and is missing some. The DNA gave D and trimming, while V, J and clone size come from that table. The sample comprises approximately 250,000 clones, just under 85% of which are singletons, and around 6.8% rests with the top ten.

This clonotype was sampled from a woman aged 60-75 years with active or convalescent COVID-19. Material for sequencing was peripheral blood. The V gene is TRBV7-9, the J gene TRBJ2-3; D possibly corresponds to TRBD2 (6 bases). The CDR3 DNA reads as TGTGCCAGCAGCTTAGGGTCGCGGGAAGATACGCAGTATTTT. As protein: CASSLGSREDTQYF.